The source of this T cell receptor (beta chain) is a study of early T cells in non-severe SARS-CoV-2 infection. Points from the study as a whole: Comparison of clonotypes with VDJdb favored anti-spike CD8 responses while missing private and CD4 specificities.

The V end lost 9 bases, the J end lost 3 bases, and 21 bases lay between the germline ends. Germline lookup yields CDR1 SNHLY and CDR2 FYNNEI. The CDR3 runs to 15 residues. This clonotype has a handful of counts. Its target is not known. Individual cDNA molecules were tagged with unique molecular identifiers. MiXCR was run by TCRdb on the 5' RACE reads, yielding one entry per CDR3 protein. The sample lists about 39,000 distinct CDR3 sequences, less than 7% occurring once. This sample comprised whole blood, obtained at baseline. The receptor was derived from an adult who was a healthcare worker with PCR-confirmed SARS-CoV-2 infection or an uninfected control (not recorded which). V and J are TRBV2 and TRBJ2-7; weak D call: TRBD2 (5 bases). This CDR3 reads CARNGAGPMGYEQYF. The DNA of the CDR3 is TGTGCCAGGAACGGCGCGGGTCCAATGGGCTACGAGCAGTACTTC.